The sequence of this TCR beta chain was determined in a study of tumor-infiltrating lymphocytes in primary liver carcinoma. Findings and caveats of the study: Tumors had a significantly higher top-250-clone fraction than blood (p = 0.039).

Constant-region priming of approximately 500 ng total RNA yielded TCR beta cDNA. Employing slightly modified ARM-PCR, three nested multiplex PCR rounds were run, and these gave rise to the TCR beta libraries. Both of the initial two PCR rounds ran for roughly 10 cycles and employed TRBV1-TRBV30 forward primers alongside a C-beta reverse primer. TCRdb itself ran the multiplex PCR reads through MiXCR, one entry per CDR3 protein. The sample has about 330,000 distinct CDR3 sequences, about 61% seen once; the top ten hold about 6%. They got blood RNA out of unsorted whole blood and also pulled out germline DNA. The CDR3 is 13 residues long. Germline assignment: CDR1 WNHNN and CDR2 SYGVQD (reference sequence). V lost 3 bases and J lost 7; bases outside the gene matches: 5. This clonotype was observed a handful of times. The target antigen is unknown.

The clonotype was recovered from a man aged 35 to 55 with primary liver carcinoma and hepatitis B virus infection. The rearrangement joins TRBV10-1 to TRBJ2-5, with 7 nucleotides matching TRBD2. The sample taken for sequencing was peripheral blood. The CDR3 region has the DNA TGCGCCAGCAGTGAATCGATAGCGGGGACCCAGTACTTC. It is translated as CASSESIAGTQYF.